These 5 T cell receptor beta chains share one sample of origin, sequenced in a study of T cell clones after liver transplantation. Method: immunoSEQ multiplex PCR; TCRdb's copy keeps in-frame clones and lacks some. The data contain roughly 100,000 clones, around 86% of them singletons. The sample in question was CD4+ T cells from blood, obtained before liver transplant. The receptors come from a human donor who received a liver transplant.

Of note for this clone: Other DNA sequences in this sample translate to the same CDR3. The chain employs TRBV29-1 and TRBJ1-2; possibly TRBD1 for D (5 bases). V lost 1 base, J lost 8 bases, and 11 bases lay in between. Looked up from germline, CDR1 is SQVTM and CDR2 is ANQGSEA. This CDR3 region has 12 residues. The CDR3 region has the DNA TGCAGCGTTGAAGGCCAGGGAGGAGGCTACACCTTC. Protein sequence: CSVEGQGGGYTF.

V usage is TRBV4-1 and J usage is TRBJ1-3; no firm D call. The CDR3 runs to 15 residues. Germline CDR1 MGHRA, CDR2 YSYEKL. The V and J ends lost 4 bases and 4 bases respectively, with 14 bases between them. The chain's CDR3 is CASSPLWVTGNTIYF. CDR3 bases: TGCGCCAGCAGCCCTCTGTGGGTAACCGGAAACACCATATATTTT.

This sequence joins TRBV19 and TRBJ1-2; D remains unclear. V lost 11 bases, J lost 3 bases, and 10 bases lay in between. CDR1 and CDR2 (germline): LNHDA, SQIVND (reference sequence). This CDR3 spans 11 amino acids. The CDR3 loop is CALKRDYGYTF. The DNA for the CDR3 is TGTGCCTTAAAAAGGGACTATGGCTACACCTTC.

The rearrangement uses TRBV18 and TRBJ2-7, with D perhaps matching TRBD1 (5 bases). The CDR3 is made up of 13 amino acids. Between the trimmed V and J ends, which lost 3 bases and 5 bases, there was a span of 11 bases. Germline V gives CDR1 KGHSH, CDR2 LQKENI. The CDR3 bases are TGTGCCAGCTCACCCCAGGGTATCGACGAGCAGTACTTC. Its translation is CASSPQGIDEQYF.

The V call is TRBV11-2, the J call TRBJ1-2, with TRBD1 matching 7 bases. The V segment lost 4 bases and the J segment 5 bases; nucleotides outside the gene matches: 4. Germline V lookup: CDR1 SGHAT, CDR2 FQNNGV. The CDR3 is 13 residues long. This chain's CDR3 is CASSSDRVYGYTF. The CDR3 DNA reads TGTGCCAGCAGCTCCGACAGGGTTTATGGCTACACCTTC.